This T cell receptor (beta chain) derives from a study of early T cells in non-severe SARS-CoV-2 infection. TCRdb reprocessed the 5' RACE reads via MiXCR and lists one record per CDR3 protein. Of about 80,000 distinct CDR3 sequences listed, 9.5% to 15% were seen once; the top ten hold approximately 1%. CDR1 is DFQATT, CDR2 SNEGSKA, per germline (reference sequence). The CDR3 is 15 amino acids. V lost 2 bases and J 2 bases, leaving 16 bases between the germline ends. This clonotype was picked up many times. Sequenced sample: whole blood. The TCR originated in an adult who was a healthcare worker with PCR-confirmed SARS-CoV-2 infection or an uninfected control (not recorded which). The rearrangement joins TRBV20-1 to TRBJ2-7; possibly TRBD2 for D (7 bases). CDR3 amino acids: CSARPLGRDTYEQYF. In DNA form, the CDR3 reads TGCAGTGCTAGACCGCTTGGGAGGGACACCTACGAGCAGTACTTC.